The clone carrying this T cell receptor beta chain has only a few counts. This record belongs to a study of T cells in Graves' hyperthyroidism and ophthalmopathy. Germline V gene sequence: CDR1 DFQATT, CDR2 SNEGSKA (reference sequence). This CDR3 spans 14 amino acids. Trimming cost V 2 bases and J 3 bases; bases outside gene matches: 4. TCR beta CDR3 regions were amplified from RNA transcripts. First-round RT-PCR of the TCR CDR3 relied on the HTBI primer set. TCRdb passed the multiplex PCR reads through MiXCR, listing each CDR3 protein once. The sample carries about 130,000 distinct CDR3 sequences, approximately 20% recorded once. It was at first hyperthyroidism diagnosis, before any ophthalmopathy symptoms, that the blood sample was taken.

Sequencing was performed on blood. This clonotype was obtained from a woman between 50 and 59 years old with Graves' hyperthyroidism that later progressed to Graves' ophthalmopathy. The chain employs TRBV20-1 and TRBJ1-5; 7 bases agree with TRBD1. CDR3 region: CSARPGQDNQPQHF. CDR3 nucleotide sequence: TGCAGTGCTAGACCCGGACAGGACAATCAGCCCCAGCATTTT.